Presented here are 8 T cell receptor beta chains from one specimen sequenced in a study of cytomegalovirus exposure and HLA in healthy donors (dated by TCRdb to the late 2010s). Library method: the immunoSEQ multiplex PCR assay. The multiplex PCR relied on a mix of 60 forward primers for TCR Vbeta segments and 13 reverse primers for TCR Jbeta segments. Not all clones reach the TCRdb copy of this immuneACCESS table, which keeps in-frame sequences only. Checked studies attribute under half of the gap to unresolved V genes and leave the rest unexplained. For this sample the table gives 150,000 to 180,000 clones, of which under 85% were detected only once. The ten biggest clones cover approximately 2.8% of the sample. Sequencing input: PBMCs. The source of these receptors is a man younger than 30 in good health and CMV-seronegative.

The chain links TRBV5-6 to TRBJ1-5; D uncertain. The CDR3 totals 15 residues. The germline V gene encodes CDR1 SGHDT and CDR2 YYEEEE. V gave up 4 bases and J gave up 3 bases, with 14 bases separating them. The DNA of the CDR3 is TGTGCCAGCAGCCTCGCGCTCGGGTACAATCAGCCCCAGCATTTT. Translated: CASSLALGYNQPQHF.

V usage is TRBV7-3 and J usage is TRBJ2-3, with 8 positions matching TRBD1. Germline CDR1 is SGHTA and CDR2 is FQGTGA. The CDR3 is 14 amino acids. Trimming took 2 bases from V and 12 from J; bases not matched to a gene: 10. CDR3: CASSLDTGQALQYF. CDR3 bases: TGTGCCAGCAGCTTAGATACGGGACAGGCACTACAGTATTTT.

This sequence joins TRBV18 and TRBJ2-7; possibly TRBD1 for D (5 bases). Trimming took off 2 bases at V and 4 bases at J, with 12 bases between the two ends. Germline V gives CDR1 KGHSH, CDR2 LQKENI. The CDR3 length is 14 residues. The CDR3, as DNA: TGTGCCAGCTCACCAGCGGACAAGGGTTACGAGCAGTACTTC. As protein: CASSPADKGYEQYF.

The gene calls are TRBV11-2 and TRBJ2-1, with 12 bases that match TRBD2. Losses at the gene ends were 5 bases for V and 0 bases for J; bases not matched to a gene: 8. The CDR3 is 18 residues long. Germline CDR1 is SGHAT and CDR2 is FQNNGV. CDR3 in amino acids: CASSPWTSGARSYNEQFF. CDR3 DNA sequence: TGTGCCAGCAGCCCCTGGACTAGCGGGGCCCGCTCCTACAATGAGCAGTTCTTC. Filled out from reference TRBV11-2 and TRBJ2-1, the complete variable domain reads EAGVAQSPRYKIIEKRQSVAFWCNPISGHATLYWYQQILGQGPKLLIQFQNNGVVDDSQLPKDRFSAERLKGVDSTLKIQPAKLEDSAVYLCASSPWTSGARSYNEQFFGPGTRLTVL.

The CDR3 loop is CASSPQGTMNTEAFF. As DNA, the CDR3 is TGTGCCAGCAGCCCACAAGGGACAATGAACACTGAAGCTTTCTTT. This rearrangement joins TRBV7-2 to TRBJ1-1, with D possibly matching TRBD1 (6 bases). V was cut by 5 bases and J by 0 bases, with 13 bases left in between. The CDR3 contains 15 residues. In germline, CDR1 is SGHTA, CDR2 FQGNSA.

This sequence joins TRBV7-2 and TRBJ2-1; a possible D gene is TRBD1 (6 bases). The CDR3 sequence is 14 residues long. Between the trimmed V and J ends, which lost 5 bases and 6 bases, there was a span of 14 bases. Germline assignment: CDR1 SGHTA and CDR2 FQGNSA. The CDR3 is CASSPGTFFNEQFF. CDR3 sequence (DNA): TGTGCCAGCAGCCCCGGGACATTCTTCAATGAGCAGTTCTTC.

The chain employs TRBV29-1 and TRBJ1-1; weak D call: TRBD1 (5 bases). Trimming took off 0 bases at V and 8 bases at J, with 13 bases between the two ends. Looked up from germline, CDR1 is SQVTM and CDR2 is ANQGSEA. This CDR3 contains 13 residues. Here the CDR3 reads CSVEDIAGREAFF. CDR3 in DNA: TGCAGCGTTGAAGATATTGCAGGGAGGGAAGCTTTCTTT. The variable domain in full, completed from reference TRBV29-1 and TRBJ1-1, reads SAVISQKPSRDICQRGTSLTIQCQVDSQVTMMFWYRQQPGQSLTLIATANQGSEATYESGFVIDKFPISRPNLTFSTLTVSNMSPEDSSIYLCSVEDIAGREAFFGQGTRLTVV.

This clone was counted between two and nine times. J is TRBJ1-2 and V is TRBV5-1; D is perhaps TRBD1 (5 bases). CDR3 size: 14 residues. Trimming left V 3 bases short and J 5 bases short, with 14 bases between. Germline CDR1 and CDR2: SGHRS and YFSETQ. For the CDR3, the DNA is TGCGCCAGCAGCTCCAGGGAGGGGTTATATGGCTACACCTTC. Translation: CASSSREGLYGYTF.